The 16 T cell receptor beta chains given below trace back to one sample, sequenced in a study of patients and donors after allogeneic stem cell transplantation. Using its own MiXCR run on the RT-PCR reads, TCRdb lists one record per CDR3 protein. The sample consists of roughly 30,000 distinct CDR3 sequences, nearly 7% of them appearing once. The sample taken for sequencing was blood, either unsorted or a sorted T cell fraction (not recorded which). Source of these receptors: a human donor who was either an allogeneic HSCT recipient or a stem cell or donor lymphocyte infusion donor (not recorded which). It is not recorded whose cells these are; they may come from a transplant donor.

Many counts were recorded for this clonotype. CDR3 loop: CASSLGPETYNSPLHF. For the CDR3, the DNA is TGTGCCAGCAGCTTAGGGCCAGAAACCTATAATTCACCCCTCCACTTT. The chain joins TRBV7-2 to TRBJ1-6; D gene unclear. The V gene lost 1 base and the J gene lost 2 bases, with 9 bases spanning the gap. Germline V gene data show CDR1 as SGHTA and CDR2 as FQGNSA. CDR3 size: 16 residues.

In this sample, this clonotype turned up many times. The chain joins TRBV5-8 to TRBJ1-1; D may be TRBD1 (5 bases). Trimming took off 1 base at V and 1 base at J, with 11 bases between the two ends. Per the germline V gene, CDR1 is SGHTS and CDR2 is YDEGEE. The CDR3 consists of 15 residues. The CDR3 bases are TGTGCCAGCAGCTTGTGGGGCAGGACGAACACTGAAGCTTTCTTT. Encoded protein: CASSLWGRTNTEAFF. The entire variable domain, with the rest obtained from reference TRBV5-8 and TRBJ1-1, is as follows: EAGVTQSPTHLIKTRGQQATLRCSPISGHTSVYWYQQALGLGLQFLLWYDEGEERNRGNFPPRFSGRQFPNYSSELNVNALELEDSALYLCASSLWGRTNTEAFFGQGTRLTVV.

The table lists this clonotype with many counts. The chain recombines TRBV5-1 with TRBJ2-7, with 9 positions matching TRBD2. Germline V gene lookup returns CDR1 SGHRS and CDR2 YFSETQ. The trim removed 6 bases at V and 2 bases at J, leaving 9 bases unmatched. This CDR3 contains 15 residues. CDR3 protein: CASTLSGSFTYEQYF. For the CDR3, the DNA is TGCGCCAGCACCCTTAGCGGGAGCTTCACCTACGAGCAGTACTTC.

This clonotype was found many times. The chain links TRBV18 to TRBJ2-1; no reliable D call. Trimming stripped 2 bases from V and 6 bases from J, with 8 bases between. CDR3 size: 13 residues. Germline lookup yields CDR1 KGHSH and CDR2 LQKENI. CDR3 nucleotides: TGTGCCAGCTCACCAATACTGATCAATGAGCAGTTCTTC. Residues: CASSPILINEQFF.

The table lists this clonotype with many counts. This rearrangement joins TRBV29-1 to TRBJ2-7; D unclear. CDR1 and CDR2 from the germline V gene are SQVTM and ANQGSEA. Trimming stripped 5 bases from V and 2 bases from J, with 16 bases between. The CDR3 covers 14 residues. CDR3 nucleotides: TGCAGCGTTCTGGGTTTGGGTGGTACCTACGAGCAGTACTTC. The encoded protein is CSVLGLGGTYEQYF.

A note on this clonotype: A much larger clone is a single base away; this may be a read error. The gene calls are TRBV5-4 and TRBJ1-2; D ambiguous. The CDR3 runs 12 residues. Germline lookup yields CDR1 SGHNT and CDR2 YYREEE (reference sequence). The germline V and J ends were trimmed by 3 bases and 4 bases, with 7 bases remaining between them. The CDR3 DNA is TGTGCCAGCAGCTCGGAAGCCTATGGCTACACCTTC. This gives the protein CASSSEAYGYTF.

This CDR3 is CASRRGQGADTQYF. The CDR3 coding sequence is TGTGCCAGCAGGCGGGGGCAAGGGGCAGATACGCAGTATTTT. The gene calls are TRBV2 and TRBJ2-3; a weak D match, TRBD2 (7 bases). Trimming took off 6 bases at V and 4 bases at J, with 14 bases between the two ends. This CDR3 has 14 residues. The germline CDR1 and CDR2 sequences are SNHLY and FYNNEI.

This clonotype was seen only a few times. The rearrangement joins TRBV4-3 to TRBJ2-7, with TRBD2 matching 14 bases. CDR3 length: 15 residues. Germline V lookup: CDR1 LGHNA, CDR2 YSLEER. After removal of 3 bases from V and 7 bases from J, the junction contained 5 bases not matched to a gene. The CDR3 is CASSQLGTSGSEQYF. CDR3 sequence (DNA): TGCGCCAGCAGCCAGCTCGGGACTAGCGGGAGTGAGCAGTACTTC.

This clonotype is deemed medium-sized. The chain employs TRBV7-9 and TRBJ1-2; weak D call: TRBD1 (5 bases). The germline gives CDR1 SEHNR, CDR2 FQNEAQ (reference sequence). Trimming left V 5 bases short and J 1 base short, with 8 bases between. The CDR3 covers 13 residues. The CDR3 nucleotides are TGTGCCAGCAGCAGGGGCCTTAACTATGGCTACACCTTC. It translates to CASSRGLNYGYTF.

This clonotype was seen repeatedly, ten times or more. The chain recombines TRBV4-2 with TRBJ1-2, with 9 bases matching TRBD1. The V gene end was trimmed by 5 bases and the J gene end by 4 bases; junction bases not matched to a gene: 8. CDR1 and CDR2 from the germline V gene are LGHNA and YNFKEQ. The CDR3 has 15 amino acids. The DNA for the CDR3 is TGTGCCAGCAGCACCTGGGACAGGGCTACCTATGGCTACACCTTC. This gives the protein CASSTWDRATYGYTF.

Only a few counts were recorded for this clonotype. The chain recombines TRBV5-1 with TRBJ2-7; D is perhaps TRBD1 or TRBD2 (6 bases each). The CDR3 is 15 residues long. Germline-derived CDR1 and CDR2 are SGHRS and YFSETQ. The ends were cut back, 0 bases at V and 6 bases at J, with 16 bases in the middle. The CDR3 sequence: CASSLAPGAESEQYF. The CDR3 nucleotides read TGCGCCAGCAGCTTGGCCCCGGGGGCGGAAAGCGAGCAGTACTTC.

This clonotype was seen at least ten times. The chain links TRBV12-3 or TRBV12-4 to TRBJ2-7; 11 positions agree with TRBD1. Trimming at V came to 7 bases and at J to 2 bases, leaving 10 bases not matched to a gene. CDR3 length: 16 amino acids. The CDR3 DNA follows: TGTGCCAGCAATGGGACAGGGGGAAGGAAGACCTACGAGCAGTACTTC. Translating gives CASNGTGGRKTYEQYF.

Ten or more counts support this clonotype. This is likely a read error, given that the CDR3 carries no conserved phenylalanine or tryptophan at its end. The DNA is omitted, as the CDR3 cannot be located on it reliably, and the CDR3 follows TCRdb's listing. CDR3 amino acids: CASSLVFRVHL. This chain links TRBV7-9 with TRBJ1-1; the table's D gene call, TRBD1, was not cross checked with the DNA. The CDR3 has 11 amino acids, counting both end residues. Germline V gene lookup returns CDR1 SEHNR and CDR2 FQNEAQ (reference sequence).

The CDR3 sequence: CASSAGGRMFLAGPNTGELFF. DNA of the CDR3: TGTGCCAGCAGTGCGGGGGGACGGATGTTCTTAGCGGGGCCGAACACCGGGGAGCTGTTTTTT. The chain joins TRBV12-3 or TRBV12-4 to TRBJ2-2, with TRBD2 identical over 8 bases. The CDR3 totals 21 residues. The junction had 20 bases not matched to a gene; V was cut back by 5 bases and J by 0 bases.

The rearrangement links TRBV13 to TRBJ2-2, with no clear D. The length of the CDR3 is 14 residues. The germline gives CDR1 PRHDT, CDR2 FYEKMQ (reference sequence). Trimming pared 0 bases from V and 7 bases from J, leaving 9 bases between. CDR3 coding DNA: TGTGCCAGCAGCTTAGGGGAGTGGATCGGGGAGCTGTTTTTT. It is translated as CASSLGEWIGELFF.

This clonotype was recorded at least ten times. The V gene is TRBV12-3 or TRBV12-4, the J gene TRBJ1-1, with 7 bases lining up with TRBD1. V was pared by 6 bases and J by 2 bases, with 9 bases of the junction left unmatched. The CDR3 runs to 15 residues. The CDR3 coding sequence is TGTGCCAGCAGGCCCCAGGGGGGAAGAAACACTGAAGCTTTCTTT. Its protein is CASRPQGGRNTEAFF.